These 24 T cell receptor beta chains came from one sample sequenced in a study of cytomegalovirus exposure and HLA in healthy donors. 60 Vbeta and 13 Jbeta primers were used in PCR. The repertoire was sequenced with immunoSEQ multiplex PCR; TCRdb's copy has only in-frame clones and lacks some. Of about 180,000 clones in the sample, 75% to 85% were seen once. The sequenced material came from PBMCs. These receptor sequences come from a woman aged 55 to 70 in good health and CMV-seropositive.

The V and J genes are TRBV9 and TRBJ1-1, with 8 bases lining up with TRBD1. The CDR3 runs to 14 residues. Germline V gene sequence: CDR1 SGDLS, CDR2 YYNGEE. J gave up 5 bases and V 3 bases, and 6 bases lay outside the gene matches. The CDR3 protein is CASSAGGGRTEAFF. The CDR3 DNA reads as TGTGCCAGCAGCGCAGGGGGCGGTAGGACTGAAGCTTTCTTT.

The chain links TRBV7-6 to TRBJ2-7; 9 positions agree with TRBD1. Germline V CDR1 and CDR2: SGHVS, FNYEAQ. This CDR3 spans 14 amino acids. The J segment lost 3 bases and the V segment lost 7 bases, leaving 7 bases of the junction unmatched. CDR3 sequence (DNA): TGTGCCAGCAAATCCCGACAGGGGGACTACGAGCAGTACTTC. Translated: CASKSRQGDYEQYF.

This clone was seen only once. The rearrangement uses TRBV28 and TRBJ2-7; D is uncertain. The CDR3 runs to 14 residues. V was clipped by 2 bases and J by 3 bases, with 11 bases between them. CDR1 and CDR2 from the germline V gene are MDHEN and SYDVKM. Written as DNA, the CDR3 is TGTGCCAGCAGTTTACCCTCTCGGGTCTACGAGCAGTACTTC. Translating gives CASSLPSRVYEQYF.

V is TRBV4-1 and J is TRBJ1-3, with TRBD1 matching over 8 bases. Germline V CDR1 and CDR2: MGHRA, YSYEKL. CDR3 size: 16 residues. The trim removed 2 bases at V and 2 bases at J, leaving 5 bases unmatched. The CDR3 DNA reads as TGCGCCAGCAGCCAACCCCACAGGGGGGCTGGAAACACCATATATTTT. Its protein product is CASSQPHRGAGNTIYF.

The rearrangement joins TRBV27 to TRBJ2-7; a weak D match, TRBD2 (5 bases). Deletions cut 3 bases from V and 1 base from J, with 10 bases between. Germline assignment: CDR1 MNHEY and CDR2 SMNVEV (reference sequence). This CDR3 is built from 14 residues. The CDR3 sequence is CASSFLAKSYEQYF. CDR3 DNA: TGTGCCAGCAGTTTCCTAGCTAAATCCTACGAGCAGTACTTC.

The V call is TRBV30, the J call TRBJ2-2; D is undetermined. Trimming left V 2 bases short and J 7 bases short, with 11 bases between. The germline gives CDR1 GTSNPN, CDR2 SVGIG (reference sequence). The CDR3 is made up of 13 amino acids. The CDR3 region has the DNA TGTGCCTGGAGTCTCGGATCGGGCGGGGAGCTGTTTTTT. Its protein is CAWSLGSGGELFF.

The chain is built from TRBV28 and TRBJ2-7; unclear D gene. V was cut by 3 bases and J by 2 bases, with 8 bases left in between. The CDR3 runs 13 residues. Germline values: CDR1 MDHEN, CDR2 SYDVKM. CDR3 amino acids: CASSFNGPYEQYF. In DNA form, the CDR3 reads TGTGCCAGCAGTTTCAACGGTCCCTACGAGCAGTACTTC.

V usage is TRBV23-1 and J usage is TRBJ2-7; 7 bases are a match to TRBD1. TRBV23-1 is filed as an ORF, its function uncertain. V lost 6 bases and J lost 3; bases outside the gene matches: 5. CDR3 length: 13 residues. CDR3 amino acids: CASRPGQIYEQYF. CDR3 nucleotides: TGCGCCAGCAGGCCGGGACAGATCTACGAGCAGTACTTC.

V usage is TRBV6-1 and J usage is TRBJ2-7; TRBD1 is a possible D gene (6 bases). Germline lookup yields CDR1 MNHNS and CDR2 SASEGT. The V and J ends lost 3 bases and 3 bases respectively, with 12 bases between them. The CDR3 consists of 14 residues. Here the CDR3 reads CASSDGGRVYEQYF. The CDR3 DNA reads as TGTGCCAGCAGTGATGGGGGCAGGGTCTACGAGCAGTACTTC.

The chain employs TRBV9 and TRBJ2-1, with D possibly being TRBD1 (5 bases). Germline V gives CDR1 SGDLS, CDR2 YYNGEE. The length of the CDR3 is 15 residues. V lost 2 bases and J lost 1, with 10 bases in between. This CDR3 reads CASSVRDSSYNEQFF. CDR3 coding DNA: TGTGCCAGCAGCGTCAGGGATAGTTCCTACAATGAGCAGTTCTTC.

This clone appeared a few times. Mismatch with germline at one junction end may stem from a read error. The rearrangement links TRBV7-7 to TRBJ2-5, with D tentatively TRBD2 (6 bases). There are 15 residues in the CDR3. Germline CDR1 is SSHAT and CDR2 is FNYEAQ (reference sequence). Here the CDR3 DNA reads TGTGCTAGCAGCTTAGGAGGTGTTAGCGGAGAGACCCAGTACTTC. It codes for CASSLGGVSGETQYF.

V and J are TRBV19 and TRBJ1-3; D not certain. Germline V CDR1 and CDR2: LNHDA, SQIVND (reference sequence). The CDR3 is 13 amino acids. V lost 9 bases and J 0 bases, leaving 9 bases between the germline ends. CDR3 sequence reads: CASLTFSGNTIYF. The CDR3 DNA sequence: TGTGCCAGCCTTACATTCTCTGGAAACACCATATATTTT.

This clone was seen only a few times. The chain has TRBV5-1 and TRBJ2-7, with TRBD2 identical over 8 bases. The germline gives CDR1 SGHRS, CDR2 YFSETQ. The CDR3 runs to 16 residues. The V gene end was trimmed by 0 bases and the J gene end by 1 base; junction bases not matched to a gene: 6. In DNA, the CDR3 is TGCGCCAGCAGCTTGGGCGGGGGGCTGTCTTCCTACGAGCAGTACTTC. Protein product: CASSLGGGLSSYEQYF.

On this clone: The junction differs from germline at one of its ends, possibly a read error. For the CDR3, the DNA is TGCAGCGTTGAAAAGGGGGCGGGAAACAGTCAGTACTTC. Amino acid sequence: CSVEKGAGNSQYF. The chain carries TRBV29-1 and TRBJ2-4, with a possible D match to TRBD1 (7 bases). The CDR3 extends over 13 amino acids. Germline V gene data show CDR1 as SQVTM and CDR2 as ANQGSEA.

This chain connects TRBV10-3 to TRBJ2-7, with TRBD2 matching over 8 bases. V lost 6 bases, J lost 0 bases, and 10 bases stayed unmatched. This CDR3 has 16 amino acids. The germline CDR1 and CDR2 sequences are ENHRY and SYGVKD. CDR3 nucleotide sequence: TGTGCCATCAGAGACTCCGGGACTAGGAGCTCCTACGAGCAGTACTTC. Translating it yields CAIRDSGTRSSYEQYF.

This clone was observed once. The rearrangement uses TRBV2 and TRBJ1-6; perhaps TRBD1 as D (5 bases). This CDR3 region has 14 residues. Trimming removed 7 bases at V and 9 bases at J, with 16 bases between. Per germline, CDR1 SNHLY and CDR2 FYNNEI. CDR3 sequence: CASNRRQGSSPLHF. The CDR3 DNA reads TGTGCCAGCAACCGCCGGCAGGGCAGTTCACCCCTCCACTTT.

The V call is TRBV29-1, the J call TRBJ2-1, with TRBD2 matching 13 bases. The V and J ends lost 7 bases and 8 bases, in that order; junction bases with no gene match: 23. The CDR3 is made up of 19 amino acids. Germline CDR1 and CDR2: SQVTM and ANQGSEA. The CDR3 sequence is CSGLDILQLAGGPLDEQFF. Here the CDR3 DNA reads TGCAGCGGGCTGGACATTCTCCAACTAGCGGGAGGGCCTCTGGATGAGCAGTTCTTC.

The genes are TRBV27 and TRBJ2-1; tentative D call: TRBD2 (6 bases). This CDR3 has 14 amino acids. Trimming cost V 6 bases and J 5 bases, with 14 bases left between them. Germline V gene data show CDR1 as MNHEY and CDR2 as SMNVEV (reference sequence). The CDR3 nucleotides read TGTGCCAGCAGCCAGACTAGTCCTAACAATGAGCAGTTCTTC. It specifies CASSQTSPNNEQFF.

The V gene is TRBV7-2, the J gene TRBJ2-1; 11 bases map to TRBD2. CDR3 length: 15 amino acids. Losses at the gene ends were 2 bases for V and 6 bases for J; bases not matched to a gene: 3. The germline V gene has CDR1 SGHTA and CDR2 FQGNSA. The CDR3 spells CASSLLAGGFNEQFF. CDR3 nucleotides: TGTGCCAGCAGCTTACTAGCGGGAGGTTTCAATGAGCAGTTCTTC. The variable domain in full, completed from reference TRBV7-2 and TRBJ2-1, reads GAGVSQSPSNKVTEKGKDVELRCDPISGHTALYWYRQSLGQGLEFLIYFQGNSAPDKSGLPSDRFSAERTGGSVSTLTIQRTQQEDSAVYLCASSLLAGGFNEQFFGPGTRLTVL.

The CDR3 loop reads CASSRETSGATSTDTQYF. CDR3 coding DNA: TGTGCCAGCTCACGAGAGACTAGCGGGGCCACTAGCACAGATACGCAGTATTTT. This chain joins TRBV18 and TRBJ2-3; 11 bases line up with TRBD2. The germline CDR1 and CDR2 sequences are KGHSH and LQKENI. The CDR3 is made up of 18 amino acids. V was clipped by 4 bases and J by 0 bases; unmatched bases: 9.

This sequence joins TRBV7-2 and TRBJ2-2; 10 positions match TRBD1. The V gene end was trimmed by 4 bases and the J gene end by 6 bases; junction bases not matched to a gene: 11. The CDR3 consists of 17 residues. Germline loops: CDR1 SGHTA, CDR2 FQGNSA. Here the CDR3 reads CASSSPPGQGISGELFF. Written as DNA, the CDR3 is TGTGCCAGCAGCTCACCACCGGGACAGGGGATCTCCGGGGAGCTGTTTTTT. Looking up the rest from reference TRBV7-2 and TRBJ2-2 gives the full variable domain: GAGVSQSPSNKVTEKGKDVELRCDPISGHTALYWYRQSLGQGLEFLIYFQGNSAPDKSGLPSDRFSAERTGGSVSTLTIQRTQQEDSAVYLCASSSPPGQGISGELFFGEGSRLTVL.

This clone turned up a few times. The chain recombines TRBV6-1 with TRBJ1-2; maybe TRBD1 (6 bases). This CDR3 contains 15 residues. Germline V gives CDR1 MNHNS, CDR2 SASEGT. V was shortened by 6 bases and J by 0 bases, with 14 bases between the two germline ends. CDR3 sequence (DNA): TGTGCCAGCAGGTTACAGGGCCTTACTAACTATGGCTACACCTTC. As protein: CASRLQGLTNYGYTF.

The J gene is TRBJ2-2, the V gene TRBV5-1, with a tentative D call TRBD1 (5 bases). Germline CDR1 reads SGHRS; CDR2 reads YFSETQ. The CDR3 is 15 amino acids. V was clipped by 0 bases and J by 6 bases, with 12 bases between them. The CDR3 sequence: CASSLASQGSGELFF. In DNA form, the CDR3 reads TGCGCCAGCAGCTTGGCTTCCCAGGGTTCCGGGGAGCTGTTTTTT. Using reference TRBV5-1 and TRBJ2-2 for the parts outside the CDR3, the full variable domain is KAGVTQTPRYLIKTRGQQVTLSCSPISGHRSVSWYQQTPGQGLQFLFEYFSETQRNKGNFPGRFSGRQFSNSRSEMNVSTLELGDSALYLCASSLASQGSGELFFGEGSRLTVL.

V gene TRBV7-8 combines with J gene TRBJ1-5; D perhaps matches TRBD1 (5 bases). CDR1 SGHVS and CDR2 FQNEAQ come from the germline V gene. CDR3 length: 15 residues. Trimming cost V 1 base and J 4 bases, with 11 bases left between them. CDR3: CASSLETARNQPQHF. The CDR3 DNA reads TGTGCCAGCAGCTTAGAGACAGCCCGAAATCAGCCCCAGCATTTT.